The clone carrying this TCR beta chain is classed as medium-sized (0.01 to 0.1%). Its matching antigen is unknown. CT and PET/CT showed node-negative disease in all patients, who had no prior chemotherapy, radiotherapy or other malignancies. This specimen belongs to a study of prognosis after radiotherapy for stage I lung cancer. In the study overall: Newly diagnosed primary stage I lung tumors were found in fourteen patients, while oligometastatic NSCLC after surgical resection of the primary tumor was found in about 5.

Germline V gene sequence: CDR1 SGHTA, CDR2 FQGNSA. The CDR3 covers 13 residues. V gave up 5 bases and J gave up 9 bases; unmatched junction bases: 6. Overall study findings and caveats: Stereotactic body radiation therapy was followed by a fall in unique TCR clone counts, with a median of approximately 10,000 versus 7,000. Where distant metastases developed, patients had lower Shannon entropy after stereotactic body radiation therapy.

CDR3 of TCR beta was amplified from genomic DNA via a two-round multiplex PCR. First-round PCR amplification was performed with primers specific to each TRBV and TRBJ gene. TCRdb ran MiXCR on the multiplex PCR reads and lists one entry per CDR3 protein. The table includes 15,000 to 20,000 distinct CDR3 sequences, less than 55% detected once. This sequence joins TRBV7-2 and TRBJ2-3; 9 nucleotides agree with TRBD1. Specimen: PBMCs, collected before or after stereotactic body radiation therapy (not recorded which). The source is a donor aged 50 or older with non-small cell lung cancer. This CDR3 reads CASSDYRGRTQYF. CDR3 nucleotides: TGTGCCAGCAGCGACTACAGGGGGCGGACGCAGTATTTT.